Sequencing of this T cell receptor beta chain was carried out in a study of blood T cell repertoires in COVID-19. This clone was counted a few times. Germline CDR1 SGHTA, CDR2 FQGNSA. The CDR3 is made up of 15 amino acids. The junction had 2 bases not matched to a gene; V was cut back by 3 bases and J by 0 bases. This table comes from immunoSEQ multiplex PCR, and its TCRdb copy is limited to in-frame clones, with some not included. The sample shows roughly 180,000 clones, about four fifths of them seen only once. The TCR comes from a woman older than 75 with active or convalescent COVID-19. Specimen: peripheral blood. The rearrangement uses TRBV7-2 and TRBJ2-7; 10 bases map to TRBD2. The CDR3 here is CASSLASGSSYEQYF. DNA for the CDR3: TGTGCCAGCAGCTTGGCTAGCGGGAGCTCCTACGAGCAGTACTTC.